This is a list of T cell receptor beta chains from one sample in a study of STAT5B mutations in CD4+ large granular lymphocyte leukemia. Sequencing was performed with immunoSEQ multiplex PCR; in TCRdb, only in-frame clones are kept and a portion is missing. The sample lists some 29,000 clones, over 70% seen once, with around 0.98% in the top ten. Sequencing used CD4+ T cells from blood buffy coats. These receptors came from a human donor in good health. The CDR3 runs from the conserved cysteine through the conserved F or W. The D gene is left open where the match is weak. Not all rows give a size; the values are once, few, many and, for expanded clones, a class.

D: -; J: TRBJ1-3; size: -; V: TRBV6-1; DNA: TGTGCCAGCCACAGCTCTGGAAACACCATATATTTT; CDR3: CASHSSGNTIYF
D: TRBD2; J: TRBJ2-1; size: -; V: TRBV2; DNA: TGTGCCAGCAGGGGGGGGAGGTTGGAAAATGAGCAGTTCTTC; CDR3: CASRGGRLENEQFF
D: -; J: TRBJ1-1; size: few; V: TRBV29-1; DNA: TGCAGCGTTTCACCAAATCCCGGGGCTGAAGCTTTCTTT; CDR3: CSVSPNPGAEAFF
D: -; J: TRBJ1-2; size: -; V: TRBV2; DNA: TGTGCCAGCACGGCGGGACCTCGAGGCTACACCTTC; CDR3: CASTAGPRGYTF
D: TRBD1; J: TRBJ1-1; size: -; V: TRBV6-5; DNA: TGTGCCAGCAGCCAACAGGGGCGTGAAGCTTTCTTT; CDR3: CASSQQGREAFF
D: -; J: TRBJ2-5; size: -; V: TRBV2; DNA: TGTGCCAGCAAGGTCGCAGCCCAAGAGACCCAGTACTTC; CDR3: CASKVAAQETQYF
D: -; J: TRBJ1-6; size: -; V: TRBV25-1; DNA: TGTGCCAGCAGTGACCCTGGGGGCGATTCACCCCTCCACTTT; CDR3: CASSDPGGDSPLHF
D: TRBD1; J: TRBJ2-3; size: -; V: TRBV27; DNA: TGTGCCAGCAGTCCGGGGACAGGGGCGGTCACAGATACGCAGTATTTT; CDR3: CASSPGTGAVTDTQYF
D: -; J: TRBJ2-2; size: -; V: TRBV11-1; DNA: TGTGCCAGCAGCTTGAGGGCCGACACCACCGGGGAGCTGTTTTTT; CDR3: CASSLRADTTGELFF
D: -; J: TRBJ2-1; size: -; V: TRBV5-1; DNA: TGCGCCAGCAGCCCGGTACTAGGGGACGATGAGCAGTTCTTC; CDR3: CASSPVLGDDEQFF
D: TRBD2; J: TRBJ2-5; size: -; V: TRBV19; DNA: TGTGCCAGTACTGAGCGGGAGGCCCAGGGAGAGACCCAGTACTTC; CDR3: CASTEREAQGETQYF
D: TRBD1; J: TRBJ1-2; size: -; V: TRBV27; DNA: TGTGCCAGCAGTTCGACAGGGAGGAACTATGGCTACACCTTC; CDR3: CASSSTGRNYGYTF
D: -; J: TRBJ2-1; size: -; V: TRBV29-1; DNA: TGCAGCGTTGATGGGGATTACAATGAGCAGTTCTTC; CDR3: CSVDGDYNEQFF
D: -; J: TRBJ1-1; size: -; V: TRBV7-9; DNA: TGTGCCAGCAGCTTACAAAGGGACACTGAAGCTTTCTTT; CDR3: CASSLQRDTEAFF
D: -; J: TRBJ2-3; size: -; V: TRBV27; DNA: TGTGCCAGCAGTTACACTGGGCGGGACACAGATACGCAGTATTTT; CDR3: CASSYTGRDTDTQYF
D: TRBD1; J: TRBJ1-6; size: -; V: TRBV9; DNA: TGTGCCAGCAGCGTATCGGACAGGGCCAATTCACCCCTCCACTTT; CDR3: CASSVSDRANSPLHF
D: -; J: TRBJ2-5; size: -; V: TRBV7-8; DNA: TGTGCCAGCAGCTCTGGATTCTCAGAGACCCAGTACTTC; CDR3: CASSSGFSETQYF